The T cell receptor beta chain described here comes from a study of patients and donors after allogeneic stem cell transplantation. This CDR3 spans 14 amino acids. TCRdb itself ran the RT-PCR reads through MiXCR, one entry per CDR3 protein. The table records tens of thousands of distinct CDR3 sequences, around 5% of them present only once. This clonotype was found many times. The V call is TRBV21-1, the J call TRBJ1-6. TRBV21-1 represents a pseudogene. This sequence originates from a human donor who was either an allogeneic HSCT recipient or a stem cell or donor lymphocyte infusion donor (not recorded which). It is not recorded whose cells these are; they may come from a transplant donor. Sequenced: blood, either unsorted or a sorted T cell fraction (not recorded which). CDR3 coding DNA: TGTGCCAGCATGGCGGGTGGCAAAAATTCACCCCTCCACTTT. Amino acids: CASMAGGKNSPLHF.